Listed below are T cell receptor beta chains from one sample, sequenced in a study of identifying expanded T cells in peripheral blood. The table came from immunoSEQ multiplex PCR; TCRdb's copy has only in-frame clones and leaves some out. The sample yields tens of thousands of clones, around 91% seen once. The material sequenced was blood. All receptors come from a person between 18 and 75 years old in good health. The CDR3 runs from the conserved cysteine through the conserved F or W. D genes are given only for firm matches. Part of the rows lack a size; the others show once, few, many or a class for expanded clones.

cdr3_aa cdr3_nt clone_size j_call d_call v_call
CASMSVYEQYF TGTGCCAGCATGAGCGTATACGAGCAGTACTTC . TRBJ2-7 . TRBV28
CASSELHRGAYNEQFF TGTGCCAGCAGTGAATTGCACCGGGGCGCCTACAATGAGCAGTTCTTC few TRBJ2-1 . TRBV6-1
CASSSQGGQNYGYTF TGTGCCAGCAGCTCCCAGGGGGGACAGAACTATGGCTACACCTTC . TRBJ1-2 TRBD1 TRBV7-2
CASSLVLGGLYNEQFF TGCGCCAGCAGCTTGGTGCTCGGGGGGCTGTACAATGAGCAGTTCTTC . TRBJ2-1 . TRBV5-1
CASSLRLAGSSYNEQFF TGCGCCAGCAGCCTTAGACTAGCGGGGTCTTCCTACAATGAGCAGTTCTTC once TRBJ2-1 TRBD2 TRBV4-1
CASRQENYGYTF TGTGCCAGCAGACAGGAGAACTATGGCTACACCTTC . TRBJ1-2 . TRBV25-1
CASSGLASNEQFF TGTGCCAGCAGCGGCCTAGCGAGCAATGAGCAGTTCTTC . TRBJ2-1 . TRBV7-3
CSARGPGQKVF TGCAGTGCTAGAGGACCGGGACAAAAGGTCTTC . TRBJ1-2 . TRBV20-1
CASSLDRNTGELFF TGTGCCAGCAGCTTAGACAGGAACACCGGGGAGCTGTTTTTT . TRBJ2-2 . TRBV7-8
CASTPGTSGSSYEQYF TGTGCCAGCACCCCAGGGACTAGCGGGAGCTCCTACGAGCAGTACTTC . TRBJ2-7 TRBD2 TRBV7-9